Listed here are 24 T cell receptor beta chains from one sample, sequenced in a study of blood T cell repertoires in COVID-19. TCRdb keeps only in-frame clones here, not all; method: immunoSEQ multiplex PCR. The table shows about 160,000 clones, with 85% occurring only once. Sequencing was done on a sample of peripheral blood. The receptors were sampled from a human donor with acute or convalescent COVID-19. The donor label of this sample is uncertain.

The chain has TRBV30 and TRBJ1-5; 7 positions agree with TRBD1. This CDR3 has 16 residues. V was pared by 0 bases and J by 6 bases, with 11 bases of the junction left unmatched. Germline V CDR1 and CDR2: GTSNPN, SVGIG (reference sequence). In DNA, the CDR3 is TGTGCCTGGAGTGTAAGGGGGCAGGGAAGGGTTCAGCCCCAGCATTTT. Its protein is CAWSVRGQGRVQPQHF. The full variable domain, with the rest looked up from reference TRBV30 and TRBJ1-5, is SQTIHQWPATLVQPVGSPLSLECTVEGTSNPNLYWYRQAAGRGLQLLFYSVGIGQISSEVPQNLSASRPQDRQFILSSKKLLLSDSGFYLCAWSVRGQGRVQPQHFGDGTRLSIL.

The chain uses TRBV7-8 and TRBJ2-3; TRBD1 is a possible D gene (5 bases). Deletions cut 5 bases from V and 1 base from J, with 10 bases between. This CDR3 is 14 amino acids long. Germline CDR1 SGHVS, CDR2 FQNEAQ. DNA for the CDR3: TGTGCCAGCAGCCGAGGCAGGGGCACAGATACGCAGTATTTT. It is translated as CASSRGRGTDTQYF.

The V and J genes are TRBV19 and TRBJ2-7, with D possibly matching TRBD2 (5 bases). Trimming took off 1 base at V and 5 bases at J, with 21 bases between the two ends. The length of the CDR3 is 17 residues. Germline V gives CDR1 LNHDA, CDR2 SQIVND (reference sequence). The CDR3 region is CASSIVLVSARTHEQYF. The CDR3 DNA reads TGTGCCAGTAGTATAGTCTTGGTTAGCGCCCGAACGCACGAGCAGTACTTC.

The gene calls are TRBV7-8 and TRBJ1-4; D unresolved. This CDR3 has 15 residues. Germline V gene sequence: CDR1 SGHVS, CDR2 FQNEAQ. V was pared by 1 base and J by 4 bases, with 10 bases between. For the CDR3, the DNA is TGTGCCAGCAGCTTAGGGGCCAACTTTAATGAAAAACTGTTTTTT. It yields the protein CASSLGANFNEKLFF.

The rearrangement uses TRBV27 and TRBJ2-7, with D perhaps TRBD1 (6 bases). This CDR3 has 13 residues. V lost 2 bases and J 3 bases, leaving 8 bases between the germline ends. CDR1 MNHEY and CDR2 SMNVEV come from the germline V gene (reference sequence). For the CDR3, the DNA is TGTGCCAGCAGTTTACCAGGGGTCTACGAGCAGTACTTC. Translating it yields CASSLPGVYEQYF.

The rearrangement joins TRBV19 to TRBJ1-2; 8 nucleotides match TRBD1. CDR1 and CDR2 from the germline V gene are LNHDA and SQIVND (reference sequence). The trim removed 7 bases at V and 14 bases at J, leaving 21 bases unmatched. The CDR3 is 15 residues long. In DNA, the CDR3 is TGTGCCAGTAACTCAGCAGCGGGTACAGGGGGGTCGGAAACCTTC. It yields the protein CASNSAAGTGGSETF. Combining the CDR3 with reference TRBV19 and TRBJ1-2 gives the whole variable domain DGGITQSPKYLFRKEGQNVTLSCEQNLNHDAMYWYRQDPGQGLRLIYYSQIVNDFQKGDIAEGYSVSREKKESFPLTVTSAQKNPTAFYLCASNSAAGTGGSETFGSGTRLTVV.

The genes are TRBV11-2 and TRBJ1-4; possibly TRBD1 for D (6 bases). With 4 bases removed from V and 7 bases from J, the gap between germline ends came to 19 bases. Germline V gives CDR1 SGHAT, CDR2 FQNNGV. The CDR3 consists of 16 residues. The CDR3 loop reads CASSSDLTGGSEKLFF. The DNA of the CDR3 is TGTGCCAGCAGCTCCGACTTGACAGGAGGTAGTGAAAAACTGTTTTTT.

J is TRBJ1-1 and V is TRBV3-1 (or the pseudogene TRBV3-2), with unresolved D. V lost 3 bases, J lost 1 base, and 15 bases lay in between. Germline CDR1 LGHDT, CDR2 YNNKEL (reference sequence). This CDR3 contains 16 residues. The CDR3 coding sequence is TGTGCCAGCAGCCATAAAAGAAACACACGGAACACTGAAGCTTTCTTT. This codes for CASSHKRNTRNTEAFF.

The chain carries TRBV29-1 and TRBJ1-1, with D maybe TRBD1 (6 bases). The CDR3 sequence is 12 residues long. The germline CDR1 and CDR2 sequences are SQVTM and ANQGSEA. Trimming left V 7 bases short and J 1 base short, with 10 bases between. CDR3 DNA sequence: TGCAGCGCCGCACAGGGGAACACTGAAGCTTTCTTT. It codes for CSAAQGNTEAFF.

The chain joins TRBV7-2 to TRBJ2-5, with 10 bases fitting TRBD2. Germline CDR1 reads SGHTA; CDR2 reads FQGNSA. The CDR3 totals 18 residues. The V gene end was trimmed by 0 bases and the J gene end by 1 base; junction bases not matched to a gene: 8. CDR3 nucleotide sequence: TGTGCCAGCAGCTTAGCGTGGTCTAGCGGGGGAGTCCAAGAGACCCAGTACTTC. Translating it yields CASSLAWSSGGVQETQYF.

V gene TRBV3-1 (or the pseudogene TRBV3-2) combines with J gene TRBJ2-5; perhaps TRBD2 as D (6 bases). The ends were cut back, 1 base at V and 4 bases at J, with 16 bases in the middle. This CDR3 contains 16 residues. The germline V gene has CDR1 LGHDT and CDR2 YNNKEL (reference sequence). CDR3 amino acids: CASSQARTQGGETQYF. CDR3 sequence (DNA): TGTGCCAGCAGCCAAGCCCGTACGCAGGGAGGAGAGACCCAGTACTTC.

This chain links TRBV6-5 with TRBJ2-7; D ambiguous. Per germline, CDR1 MNHEY and CDR2 SVGAGI. The CDR3 runs 14 residues. V shed 0 bases and J shed 3 bases, with 9 bases lying between them. The CDR3 DNA follows: TGTGCCAGCAGTTACTCGGCAGGTGTCTACGAGCAGTACTTC. Protein: CASSYSAGVYEQYF.

The chain is built from TRBV11-2 and TRBJ1-1; 7 positions agree with TRBD1. Per germline, CDR1 SGHAT and CDR2 FQNNGV. V lost 6 bases to trimming and J lost 2 bases; unmatched junction nucleotides: 12. There are 16 residues in the CDR3. The CDR3 nucleotides read TGTGCCAGCAGTTATAGAAGCCAGGGGGGTAACACTGAAGCTTTCTTT. Translation gives CASSYRSQGGNTEAFF.

The chain uses TRBV6-1 and TRBJ1-6, with D unresolved. Looked up from germline, CDR1 is MNHNS and CDR2 is SASEGT. V shed 4 bases and J shed 0 bases, with 16 bases lying between them. The CDR3 sequence is 18 residues long. The CDR3 DNA follows: TGTGCCAGCAGTGGTCGACTCGGAGGGAGCTCCTATAATTCACCCCTCCACTTT. Protein sequence: CASSGRLGGSSYNSPLHF.

This clone was seen a handful of times. CDR3 sequence reads: CASSEDSGVSYSSPLHF. The CDR3 DNA reads TGTGCCAGCAGTGAGGACAGCGGCGTCAGCTACTCTTCACCCCTCCACTTT. The chain combines TRBV6-1 with TRBJ1-6, with D perhaps matching TRBD1 (6 bases). Per the germline V gene, CDR1 is MNHNS and CDR2 is SASEGT. The V end lost 3 bases, the J end lost 9 bases, and 21 bases lay between the germline ends. CDR3 length: 17 amino acids.

This chain uses TRBV18 with TRBJ1-1; D is undetermined. The CDR3 has 13 amino acids. Per germline, CDR1 KGHSH and CDR2 LQKENI. Between the trimmed V and J ends, which lost 2 bases and 6 bases, there was a span of 10 bases. CDR3: CASSPFTVSEAFF. The CDR3 bases are TGTGCCAGCTCACCATTTACGGTCTCTGAAGCTTTCTTT.

V usage is TRBV28 and J usage is TRBJ1-2; no clear D. Trimming shortened V by 3 bases and J by 3 bases, and 11 bases separated the two germline ends. Per germline, CDR1 MDHEN and CDR2 SYDVKM. The CDR3 length is 14 residues. The CDR3 nucleotides read TGTGCCAGCAGTTTCGAACGGGGTTACTATGGCTACACCTTC. Translation gives CASSFERGYYGYTF.

The CDR3, as DNA: TGTGCCAGCAGCCTCCGGGGAACCCAGGCCATCGGAAACACCATATATTTT. Amino acid sequence: CASSLRGTQAIGNTIYF. J is TRBJ1-3 and V is TRBV7-9; D gene ambiguous. This CDR3 is built from 17 residues. The V gene's germline CDR1 is SEHNR and CDR2 FQNEAQ (reference sequence). The V gene lost 5 bases and the J gene lost 4 bases, with 21 bases spanning the gap.

The genes are TRBV27 and TRBJ2-7; 7 nucleotides line up with TRBD1. Germline values: CDR1 MNHEY, CDR2 SMNVEV (reference sequence). The V segment lost 5 bases and the J segment 3 bases; nucleotides outside the gene matches: 7. There are 14 residues in the CDR3. CDR3 sequence: CASSPLGQRYEQYF. DNA of the CDR3: TGTGCCAGCAGTCCCCTGGGACAGCGCTACGAGCAGTACTTC.

J is TRBJ2-5 and V is TRBV3-1 (or the pseudogene TRBV3-2); no clear D. Germline lookup yields CDR1 LGHDT and CDR2 YNNKEL (reference sequence). Between the trimmed V and J ends, which lost 0 bases and 2 bases, there was a span of 7 bases. CDR3 length: 14 amino acids. CDR3: CASSQDLQQETQYF. CDR3 in DNA: TGTGCCAGCAGCCAAGATTTACAACAAGAGACCCAGTACTTC.

The genes are TRBV27 and TRBJ2-2, with TRBD2 as a possible D gene (7 bases). This CDR3 comprises 17 residues. V was shortened by 2 bases and J by 6 bases, with 19 bases between the two germline ends. Germline CDR1 and CDR2: MNHEY and SMNVEV (reference sequence). Here the CDR3 reads CASSLGRGGGRAGELFF. CDR3 nucleotide sequence: TGTGCCAGCAGTTTAGGCCGAGGGGGGGGGCGCGCCGGGGAGCTGTTTTTT.

The chain couples TRBV5-6 to TRBJ2-3, with 7 positions matching TRBD1. This CDR3 has 15 amino acids. With V trimmed by 2 bases and J by 0 bases, 3 bases remained unmatched. Germline V CDR1 and CDR2: SGHDT, YYEEEE. The CDR3, as DNA: TGTGCCAGCAGCTTAGGGGGCGGCAGCACAGATACGCAGTATTTT. Protein: CASSLGGGSTDTQYF.

This chain uses TRBV5-1 with TRBJ1-2; the D gene is possibly TRBD1 (6 bases). CDR1 SGHRS and CDR2 YFSETQ come from the germline V gene. This CDR3 is built from 15 residues. V dropped 0 bases and J dropped 4 bases, with 13 bases sitting between them. CDR3 nucleotides: TGCGCCAGCAGCTTGGGACAGGATCGTCTCTATGGCTACACCTTC. Residues: CASSLGQDRLYGYTF. The full variable domain, in which reference TRBV5-1 and TRBJ1-2 provide the parts outside the CDR3, is KAGVTQTPRYLIKTRGQQVTLSCSPISGHRSVSWYQQTPGQGLQFLFEYFSETQRNKGNFPGRFSGRQFSNSRSEMNVSTLELGDSALYLCASSLGQDRLYGYTFGSGTRLTVV.

This chain links TRBV4-1 with TRBJ1-1, with no clear D. The V and J ends lost 0 bases and 1 base respectively, with 12 bases between them. The germline gives CDR1 MGHRA, CDR2 YSYEKL. The CDR3 has 16 residues. The CDR3, as DNA: TGCGCCAGCAGCCAAGACCGAAGACGGGGGAACACTGAAGCTTTCTTT. It codes for CASSQDRRRGNTEAFF.